A single sample gave rise to the 28 T cell receptor beta chains below, sequenced in a study of control samples from healthy donors and cancer patients. Generated by immunoSEQ multiplex PCR, the TCRdb table keeps only in-frame clones and is missing some. The sample contains 130,000 or so clones, 90% to 95% of which appear only once. The sample comprised blood. The receptors originated from a man between 40 and 49 years old in good health.

The chain employs TRBV25-1 and TRBJ1-6, with D uncertain. Deletions cut 4 bases from V and 0 bases from J, with 10 bases between. CDR1 MGHDK and CDR2 SYGVNS come from the germline V gene. The CDR3 length is 16 residues. For the CDR3, the DNA is TGTGCCAGCAGTGCCCTGGGGAGCTCCTATAATTCACCCCTCCACTTT. It codes for CASSALGSSYNSPLHF.

The chain couples TRBV12-3 or TRBV12-4 to TRBJ1-2; no clear D gene. Between the trimmed V and J ends, which lost 0 bases and 4 bases, there was a span of 6 bases. The CDR3 length is 13 residues. The CDR3, as DNA: TGTGCCAGCAGTTTAGCGCGCATCTATGGCTACACCTTC. Translation gives CASSLARIYGYTF.

The V call is TRBV20-1, the J call TRBJ2-1; no definite D call. Between the trimmed V and J ends, which lost 5 bases and 5 bases, there was a span of 4 bases. The CDR3 length is 10 residues. Germline loops: CDR1 DFQATT, CDR2 SNEGSKA (reference sequence). The CDR3 bases are TGCAGTGCTTACCACAATGAGCAGTTCTTC. This encodes CSAYHNEQFF.

The chain combines TRBV4-3 with TRBJ1-4, with unresolved D. Germline CDR1 reads LGHNA; CDR2 reads YSLEER. The germline V and J ends were trimmed by 0 bases and 0 bases, with 8 bases remaining between them. CDR3 length: 16 amino acids. The CDR3 bases are TGCGCCAGCAGCCAAGATCCCAGGCCAACTAATGAAAAACTGTTTTTT. It encodes CASSQDPRPTNEKLFF.

CDR3 DNA sequence: TGTGCCAGCAGCCCGTTTTCTTCGAGGGACGGTCACATGAACACTGAAGCTTTCTTT. It codes for CASSPFSSRDGHMNTEAFF. The chain carries TRBV3-1 (or the pseudogene TRBV3-2) and TRBJ1-1, with D maybe TRBD1 (5 bases). Germline V lookup: CDR1 LGHDT, CDR2 YNNKEL (reference sequence). Trimming cost V 4 bases and J 0 bases, with 24 bases left between them. There are 19 residues in the CDR3.

The V gene is TRBV2, the J gene TRBJ2-5; perhaps TRBD1 as D (6 bases). The CDR3 runs 15 residues. Germline lookup yields CDR1 SNHLY and CDR2 FYNNEI. The V and J ends lost 5 bases and 9 bases respectively, with 22 bases between them. In nucleotides, the CDR3 is TGTGCCAGCAGTCAAAGGGGCACAGGGCAAGTTGCCCAGTACTTC. This codes for CASSQRGTGQVAQYF.

The J gene is TRBJ2-1, the V gene TRBV7-9; the D is unclear. The V gene's germline CDR1 is SEHNR and CDR2 FQNEAQ (reference sequence). Trimming removed 5 bases at V and 6 bases at J, with 14 bases between. The length of the CDR3 is 14 residues. The chain's CDR3 is CASSASLSSNEQFF. The CDR3 coding sequence is TGTGCCAGCAGCGCTTCCCTTTCGAGCAATGAGCAGTTCTTC.

J is TRBJ1-1 and V is TRBV7-9, with a tentative D call TRBD1 (5 bases). The CDR3 length is 18 residues. The germline V and J ends were trimmed by 4 bases and 3 bases, with 24 bases remaining between them. Germline V gene sequence: CDR1 SEHNR, CDR2 FQNEAQ (reference sequence). The CDR3: CASSSKPGPWGWDTEAFF. CDR3 DNA sequence: TGTGCCAGCAGCTCCAAGCCGGGACCCTGGGGGTGGGACACTGAAGCTTTCTTT.

J is TRBJ1-2 and V is TRBV18; no firm D call. The V and J ends lost 4 bases and 2 bases respectively, with 17 bases between them. The V gene's germline CDR1 is KGHSH and CDR2 LQKENI. There are 16 residues in the CDR3. The CDR3 region is CASSLLSGSQNYGYTF. The CDR3 DNA reads TGTGCCAGCTCACTTTTATCAGGTTCACAGAACTATGGCTACACCTTC. The full variable domain, rest sourced from reference TRBV18 and TRBJ1-2, is NAGVMQNPRHLVRRRGQEARLRCSPMKGHSHVYWYRQLPEEGLKFMVYLQKENIIDESGMPKERFSAEFPKEGPSILRIQQVVRGDSAAYFCASSLLSGSQNYGYTFGSGTRLTVV.

V usage is TRBV15 and J usage is TRBJ1-5; no reliable D call. The CDR3 has 12 residues. CDR1 and CDR2 (germline): LNHNV, YYDKDF (reference sequence). The V end was cut by 6 bases, the J end by 6 bases, with 9 bases between. The CDR3 protein is CATRSGSQPQHF. CDR3 bases: TGTGCCACCAGGTCTGGAAGTCAGCCCCAGCATTTT.

The rearrangement joins TRBV18 to TRBJ2-3; possibly TRBD2 for D (6 bases). V was pared by 6 bases and J by 0 bases, with 10 bases between. The length of the CDR3 is 14 residues. CDR1 and CDR2 from the germline V gene are KGHSH and LQKENI. This chain's CDR3 is CASSSGTSTDTQYF. The CDR3 DNA follows: TGTGCCAGCTCTAGCGGAACTAGCACAGATACGCAGTATTTT.

The count of this clone is one. This sequence joins TRBV5-1 and TRBJ1-5; TRBD1 matches at 12 bases. This CDR3 is built from 17 residues. The J segment lost 5 bases and the V segment lost 0 bases, leaving 6 bases of the junction unmatched. CDR1 and CDR2 from the germline V gene are SGHRS and YFSETQ. CDR3 sequence reads: CASSLDGTGGLYQPQHF. The CDR3 region has the DNA TGCGCCAGCAGCTTGGACGGGACAGGGGGCCTTTATCAGCCCCAGCATTTT.

V and J are TRBV20-1 and TRBJ2-1, with D uncertain. Germline loops: CDR1 DFQATT, CDR2 SNEGSKA (reference sequence). V shed 3 bases and J shed 5 bases, with 2 bases lying between them. The CDR3 is made up of 10 amino acids. The CDR3 reads CSASNNEQFF. In DNA form, the CDR3 reads TGCAGTGCTAGTAACAATGAGCAGTTCTTC.

This chain joins TRBV14 and TRBJ1-1; 8 positions agree with TRBD1. J lost 0 bases, V lost 4 bases, and 16 bases had no gene match. In germline, CDR1 is SGHDN, CDR2 FVKESK. The CDR3 spans 19 residues. The CDR3 DNA reads TGTGCCAGCAGCCGTAAGATTGGCAGGGGGCTATTCATGAACACTGAAGCTTTCTTT. This sequence encodes CASSRKIGRGLFMNTEAFF. Full variable domain (outside the CDR3, taken from reference TRBV14 and TRBJ1-1): EAGVTQFPSHSVIEKGQTVTLRCDPISGHDNLYWYRRVMGKEIKFLLHFVKESKQDESGMPNNRFLAERTGGTYSTLKVQPAELEDSGVYFCASSRKIGRGLFMNTEAFFGQGTRLTVV.

There are a few counts of this clone. A read error may produce the germline difference seen at one junction end. This chain uses TRBV6-5 with TRBJ2-3; perhaps TRBD2 as D (6 bases). Germline V CDR1 and CDR2: MNHEY, SVGAGI. This CDR3 is built from 11 residues. CDR3 protein: CASSKNRDLVF. The DNA of the CDR3 is TGTGCCAGCAGCAAAAACCGGGACTTGGTTTTT.

This sequence joins TRBV6-6 and TRBJ2-1; 7 bases match TRBD2. Trimming took 5 bases from V and 4 from J; bases not matched to a gene: 11. Germline V gene sequence: CDR1 MNHNY, CDR2 SVGAGI (reference sequence). This CDR3 has 16 residues. In DNA form, the CDR3 reads TGTGCCAGCAGTCGATTGCTAGCGGCAACTTACAATGAGCAGTTCTTC. Its protein is CASSRLLAATYNEQFF.

The rearrangement links TRBV6-4 to TRBJ2-2, with 9 bases matching TRBD1. Trimming at V came to 2 bases and at J to 4 bases, leaving 2 bases not matched to a gene. Germline values: CDR1 MRHNA, CDR2 SNTAGT. The CDR3 is 15 amino acids. CDR3 loop: CASSDGTGSTGELFF. The CDR3 DNA reads TGTGCCAGCAGTGACGGGACAGGGTCCACCGGGGAGCTGTTTTTT.

The genes are TRBV5-1 and TRBJ2-3; 11 bases map to TRBD1. The CDR3 runs to 17 residues. Germline V CDR1 and CDR2: SGHRS, YFSETQ. V shed 0 bases, J shed 3 bases, and the junction held 6 bases outside the gene matches. CDR3 loop: CASSLGTGTGGTDTQYF. The CDR3 DNA reads as TGCGCCAGCAGCTTGGGGACTGGGACAGGGGGAACAGATACGCAGTATTTT.

The chain employs TRBV5-1 and TRBJ1-2; 9 positions match TRBD1. V gave up 0 bases and J gave up 7 bases; unmatched junction bases: 7. CDR3 size: 15 residues. The germline V gene encodes CDR1 SGHRS and CDR2 YFSETQ. In DNA form, the CDR3 reads TGCGCCAGCAGCTTGGGTGCGGGACAGGGAGGTGGCTACACCTTC. Protein product: CASSLGAGQGGGYTF.

CDR3 sequence reads: CASSKDSLDTQYF. CDR3 sequence (DNA): TGTGCCAGCAGCAAAGACAGCCTAGATACGCAGTATTTT. The chain has TRBV5-4 and TRBJ2-3; weak D call: TRBD1 (5 bases). V lost 4 bases, J lost 5 bases, and 11 bases lay in between. The CDR3 is made up of 13 amino acids. Germline V lookup: CDR1 SGHNT, CDR2 YYREEE (reference sequence). Complete variable domain (other parts from reference TRBV5-4 and TRBJ2-3): ETGVTQSPTHLIKTRGQQVTLRCSSQSGHNTVSWYQQALGQGPQFIFQYYREEENGRGNFPPRFSGLQFPNYSSELNVNALELDDSALYLCASSKDSLDTQYFGPGTRLTVL.

The chain joins TRBV2 to TRBJ2-3; no reliable D call. Per the germline V gene, CDR1 is SNHLY and CDR2 is FYNNEI. The CDR3 is 16 amino acids. The ends were cut back, 3 bases at V and 0 bases at J, with 13 bases in the middle. CDR3 residues: CASSESSASSTDTQYF. The CDR3 nucleotides are TGTGCCAGCAGTGAGAGCAGCGCTTCTAGCACAGATACGCAGTATTTT.

The sample holds a few counts of this clone. This sequence joins TRBV10-3 and TRBJ1-4; a possible D gene is TRBD1 (6 bases). Trimming removed 6 bases from V and 5 bases from J, with 10 bases in between. In germline, CDR1 is ENHRY, CDR2 SYGVKD. CDR3 size: 13 residues. CDR3 DNA: TGTGCCATCAGCCTACAGGGCAATGAAAAACTGTTTTTT. Amino acid sequence: CAISLQGNEKLFF.

This chain links TRBV24-1 with TRBJ1-5, with 10 bases identical to TRBD1. V shed 4 bases, J shed 2 bases, and the junction held 4 bases outside the gene matches. Germline V gene data show CDR1 as KGHDR and CDR2 as SFDVKD. CDR3 length: 16 amino acids. The chain's CDR3 is CATSDLGTGGNQPQHF. CDR3 in DNA: TGTGCCACCAGTGACCTTGGGACAGGGGGCAATCAGCCCCAGCATTTT.

V usage is TRBV4-1 and J usage is TRBJ2-1; D is unresolved. V was shortened by 0 bases and J by 2 bases, with 14 bases between the two germline ends. Germline V gene data show CDR1 as MGHRA and CDR2 as YSYEKL. The CDR3 runs 17 residues. In nucleotides, the CDR3 is TGCGCCAGCAGCCAAGAATCCCCGGTGGGCACCTACAATGAGCAGTTCTTC. It is translated as CASSQESPVGTYNEQFF.

This rearrangement joins TRBV10-1 to TRBJ2-1; TRBD1 might be the D (5 bases). Trimming pared 4 bases from V and 2 bases from J, leaving 12 bases between. The CDR3 sequence is 15 residues long. Germline V gene sequence: CDR1 WNHNN, CDR2 SYGVQD (reference sequence). The CDR3 loop reads CASSGSLGPYNEQFF. The DNA of the CDR3 is TGCGCCAGCAGTGGTAGCCTGGGGCCCTACAATGAGCAGTTCTTC.

CDR3 coding DNA: TGTGCCATCAGGAAACGGGAGCGGAATGAGCAGTTCTTC. Translated, it gives CAIRKRERNEQFF. The chain combines TRBV10-3 with TRBJ2-1, with a tentative D call TRBD2 (6 bases). The CDR3 contains 13 residues. The ends were cut back, 6 bases at V and 7 bases at J, with 13 bases in the middle. Germline assignment: CDR1 ENHRY and CDR2 SYGVKD.

The gene calls are TRBV25-1 and TRBJ2-2; D is unresolved. From germline, CDR1 is MGHDK and CDR2 SYGVNS. The V end was cut by 8 bases, the J end by 5 bases, with 12 bases between. The CDR3 covers 13 residues. The CDR3 region is CASQSIGTGELFF. As DNA, the CDR3 is TGTGCCAGCCAGAGTATCGGAACCGGGGAGCTGTTTTTT.

This clone was detected only a few times. J is TRBJ2-2 and V is TRBV10-1; TRBD2 matches at 12 bases. The CDR3 extends over 19 amino acids. CDR1 and CDR2 from the germline V gene are WNHNN and SYGVQD (reference sequence). J lost 3 bases, V lost 5 bases, and 13 bases had no gene match. The CDR3 DNA is TGCGCCAGCAGTCGGAGGCTAGCGGGAGGGCCGGCGGACACCGGGGAGCTGTTTTTT. It codes for CASSRRLAGGPADTGELFF.